Sequencing of this T cell receptor (beta chain) was carried out in a study of blood T cell repertoires in COVID-19. Here immunoSEQ multiplex PCR was the method, and the copy in TCRdb shows in-frame clones only, minus some. Here the sample spans fewer than 300,000 clones, about nine tenths being singletons. The CDR3 loop spans 19 amino acids. The V segment lost 0 bases and the J segment 9 bases; nucleotides outside the gene matches: 18. The germline V gene has CDR1 SGHRS and CDR2 YFSETQ. The sample consisted of PBMCs or T cells enriched from blood (not recorded which). The rearrangement joins TRBV5-1 to TRBJ2-2, with 9 bases that match TRBD2. This TCR was sampled from a woman aged 25 to 39 who had recovered from COVID-19. The CDR3 nucleotides are TGCGCCAGCAGCTTGGCGCTAGCGGGAAGGGAATTATCGTATCGGGAGCTGTTTTTT. It codes for CASSLALAGRELSYRELFF. Based on the CDR3 plus reference TRBV5-1 and TRBJ2-2, the full variable domain is KAGVTQTPRYLIKTRGQQVTLSCSPISGHRSVSWYQQTPGQGLQFLFEYFSETQRNKGNFPGRFSGRQFSNSRSEMNVSTLELGDSALYLCASSLALAGRELSYRELFFGEGSRLTVL.